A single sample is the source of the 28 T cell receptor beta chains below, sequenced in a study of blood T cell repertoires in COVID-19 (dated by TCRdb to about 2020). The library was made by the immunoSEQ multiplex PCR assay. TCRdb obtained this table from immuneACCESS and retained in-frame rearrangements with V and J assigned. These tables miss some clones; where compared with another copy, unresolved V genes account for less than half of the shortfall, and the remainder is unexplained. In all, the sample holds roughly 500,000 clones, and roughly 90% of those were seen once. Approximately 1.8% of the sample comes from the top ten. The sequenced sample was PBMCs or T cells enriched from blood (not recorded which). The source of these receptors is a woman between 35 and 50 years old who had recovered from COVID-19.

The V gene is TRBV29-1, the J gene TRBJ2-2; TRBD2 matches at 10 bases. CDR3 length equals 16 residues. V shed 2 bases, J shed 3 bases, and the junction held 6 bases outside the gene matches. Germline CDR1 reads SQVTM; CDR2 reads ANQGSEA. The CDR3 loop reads CSVELAGAIHTGELFF. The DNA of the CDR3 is TGCAGCGTTGAACTAGCGGGAGCGATCCACACCGGGGAGCTGTTTTTT.

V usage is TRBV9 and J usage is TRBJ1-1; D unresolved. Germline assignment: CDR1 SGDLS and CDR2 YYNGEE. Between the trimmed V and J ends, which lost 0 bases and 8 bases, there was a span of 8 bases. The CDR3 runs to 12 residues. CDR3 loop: CASSVGAGEAFF. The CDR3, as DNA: TGTGCCAGCAGCGTAGGTGCAGGAGAAGCTTTCTTT.

The CDR3 loop is CASSKGGGGFEQYF. CDR3 nucleotides: TGTGCCAGCAGCAAAGGTGGAGGGGGCTTCGAGCAGTACTTC. The J gene is TRBJ2-7, the V gene TRBV7-2, with D perhaps TRBD1 (7 bases). Germline lookup yields CDR1 SGHTA and CDR2 FQGNSA. The V and J ends lost 5 bases and 6 bases respectively, with 17 bases between them. The CDR3 contains 14 residues.

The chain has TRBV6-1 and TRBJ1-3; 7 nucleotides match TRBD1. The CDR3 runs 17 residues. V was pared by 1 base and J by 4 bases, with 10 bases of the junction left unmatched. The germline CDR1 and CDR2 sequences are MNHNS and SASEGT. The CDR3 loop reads CASSEEGTVVLGNTIYF. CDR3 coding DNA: TGTGCCAGCAGTGAAGAGGGGACAGTCGTCTTGGGAAACACCATATATTTT.

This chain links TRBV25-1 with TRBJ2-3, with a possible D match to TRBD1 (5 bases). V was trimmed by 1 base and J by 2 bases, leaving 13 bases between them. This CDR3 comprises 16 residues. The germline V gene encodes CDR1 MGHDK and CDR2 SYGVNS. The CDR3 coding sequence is TGTGCCAGCAGTGAATCAGGGCGCATATTCACAGATACGCAGTATTTT. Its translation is CASSESGRIFTDTQYF. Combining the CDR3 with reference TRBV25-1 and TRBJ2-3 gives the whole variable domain EADIYQTPRYLVIGTGKKITLECSQTMGHDKMYWYQQDPGMELHLIHYSYGVNSTEKGDLSSESTVSRIRTEHFPLTLESARPSHTSQYLCASSESGRIFTDTQYFGPGTRLTVL.

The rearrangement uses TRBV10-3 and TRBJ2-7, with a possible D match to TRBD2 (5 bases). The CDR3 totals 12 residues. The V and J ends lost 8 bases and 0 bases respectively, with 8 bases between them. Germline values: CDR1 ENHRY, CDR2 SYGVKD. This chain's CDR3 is CAISRGSYEQYF. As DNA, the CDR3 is TGTGCCATCTCTCGGGGCTCCTACGAGCAGTACTTC.

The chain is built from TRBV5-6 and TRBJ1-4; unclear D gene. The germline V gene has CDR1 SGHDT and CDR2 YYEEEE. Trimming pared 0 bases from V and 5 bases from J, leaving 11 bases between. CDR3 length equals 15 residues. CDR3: CASSLDAGKNEKLFF. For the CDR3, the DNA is TGTGCCAGCAGCTTGGATGCAGGCAAGAATGAAAAACTGTTTTTT.

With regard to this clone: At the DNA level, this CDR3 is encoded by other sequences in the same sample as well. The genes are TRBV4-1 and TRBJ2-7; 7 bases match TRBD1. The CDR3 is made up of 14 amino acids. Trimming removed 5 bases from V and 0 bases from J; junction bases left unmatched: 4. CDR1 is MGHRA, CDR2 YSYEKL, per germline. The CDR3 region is CASSLRDSSYEQYF. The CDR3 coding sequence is TGCGCCAGCAGCTTAAGGGACAGCTCCTACGAGCAGTACTTC.

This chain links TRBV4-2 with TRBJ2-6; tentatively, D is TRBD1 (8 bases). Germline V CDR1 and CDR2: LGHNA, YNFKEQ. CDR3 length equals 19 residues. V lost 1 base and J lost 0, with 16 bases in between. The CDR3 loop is CASSQARGDRFSGANVLTF. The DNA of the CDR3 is TGTGCCAGCAGCCAAGCCCGGGGGGACAGGTTCTCTGGGGCCAACGTCCTGACTTTC.

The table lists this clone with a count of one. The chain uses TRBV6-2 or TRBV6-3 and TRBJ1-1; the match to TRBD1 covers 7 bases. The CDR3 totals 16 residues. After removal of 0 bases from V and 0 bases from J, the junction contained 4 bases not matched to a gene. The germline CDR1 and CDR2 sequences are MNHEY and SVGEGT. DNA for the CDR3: TGTGCCAGCAGTTACTCCCCGGACAGGTTGAACACTGAAGCTTTCTTT. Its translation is CASSYSPDRLNTEAFF.

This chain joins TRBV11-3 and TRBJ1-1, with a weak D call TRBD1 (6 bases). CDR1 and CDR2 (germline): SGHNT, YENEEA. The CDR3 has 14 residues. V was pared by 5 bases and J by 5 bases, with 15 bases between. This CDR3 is CASSPGGGQTEAFF. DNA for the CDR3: TGTGCCAGCAGCCCCGGGGGGGGGCAGACTGAAGCTTTCTTT.

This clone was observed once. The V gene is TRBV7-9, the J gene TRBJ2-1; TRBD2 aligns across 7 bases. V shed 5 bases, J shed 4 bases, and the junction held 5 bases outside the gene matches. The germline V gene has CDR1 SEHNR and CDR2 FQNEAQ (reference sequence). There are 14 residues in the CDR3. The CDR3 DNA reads TGTGCCAGCAGCATCCGACTAGCTTACAATGAGCAGTTCTTC. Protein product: CASSIRLAYNEQFF.

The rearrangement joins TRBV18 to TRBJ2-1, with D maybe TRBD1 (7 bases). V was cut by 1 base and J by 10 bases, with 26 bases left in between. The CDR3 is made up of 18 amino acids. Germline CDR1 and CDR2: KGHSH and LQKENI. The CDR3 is CASSPRGGQEEYNLEQFF. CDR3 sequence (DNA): TGTGCCAGCTCACCACGGGGAGGACAGGAAGAGTACAATTTGGAGCAGTTCTTC.

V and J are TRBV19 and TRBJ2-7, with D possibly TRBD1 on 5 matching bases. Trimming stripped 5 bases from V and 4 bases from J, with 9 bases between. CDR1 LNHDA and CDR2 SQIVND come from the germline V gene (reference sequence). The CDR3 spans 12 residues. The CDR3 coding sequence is TGTGCCAGTAGTGCTACAGGTTACGAGCAGTACTTC. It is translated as CASSATGYEQYF.

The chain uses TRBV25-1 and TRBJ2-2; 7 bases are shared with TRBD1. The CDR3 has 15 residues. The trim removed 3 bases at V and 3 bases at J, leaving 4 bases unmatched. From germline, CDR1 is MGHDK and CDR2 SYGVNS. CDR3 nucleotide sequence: TGTGCCAGCAGTGACCATACAGGGGACACCGGGGAGCTGTTTTTT. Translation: CASSDHTGDTGELFF.

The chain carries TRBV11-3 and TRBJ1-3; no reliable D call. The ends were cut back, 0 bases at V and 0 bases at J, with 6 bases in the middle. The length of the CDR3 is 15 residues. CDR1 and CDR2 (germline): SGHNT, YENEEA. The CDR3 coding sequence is TGTGCCAGCAGCTTAGACAGGCTCTCTGGAAACACCATATATTTT. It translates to CASSLDRLSGNTIYF.

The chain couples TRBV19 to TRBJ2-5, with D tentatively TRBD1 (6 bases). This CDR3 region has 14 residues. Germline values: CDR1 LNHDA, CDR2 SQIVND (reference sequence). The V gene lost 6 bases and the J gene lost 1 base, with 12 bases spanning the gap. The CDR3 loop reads CASRLRDTQETQYF. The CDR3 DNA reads TGTGCCAGTAGGTTACGGGACACCCAAGAGACCCAGTACTTC.

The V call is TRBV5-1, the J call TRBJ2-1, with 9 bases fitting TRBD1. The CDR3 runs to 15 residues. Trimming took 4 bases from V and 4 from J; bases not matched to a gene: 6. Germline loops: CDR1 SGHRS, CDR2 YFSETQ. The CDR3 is CASSVGQGFYNEQFF. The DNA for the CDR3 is TGCGCCAGCAGCGTGGGACAGGGTTTTTACAATGAGCAGTTCTTC.

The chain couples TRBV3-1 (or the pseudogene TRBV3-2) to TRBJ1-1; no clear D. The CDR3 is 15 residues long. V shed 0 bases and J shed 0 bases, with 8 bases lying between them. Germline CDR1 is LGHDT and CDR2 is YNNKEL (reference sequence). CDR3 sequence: CASSQDVNMNTEAFF. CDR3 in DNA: TGTGCCAGCAGCCAAGACGTCAACATGAACACTGAAGCTTTCTTT.

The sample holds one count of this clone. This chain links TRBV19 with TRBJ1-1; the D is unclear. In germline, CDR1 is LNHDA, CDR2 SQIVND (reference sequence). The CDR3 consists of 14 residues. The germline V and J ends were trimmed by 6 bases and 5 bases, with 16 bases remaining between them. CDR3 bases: TGTGCCAGTAGCCCGGTGGGGAGCGGGACTGAAGCTTTCTTT. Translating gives CASSPVGSGTEAFF.

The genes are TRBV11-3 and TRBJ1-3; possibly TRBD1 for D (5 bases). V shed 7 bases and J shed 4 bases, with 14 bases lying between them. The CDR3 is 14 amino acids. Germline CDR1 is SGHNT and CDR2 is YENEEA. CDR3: CASTYAGSGNTIYF. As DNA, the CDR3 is TGTGCCAGCACTTACGCAGGGTCCGGAAACACCATATATTTT.

The CDR3 region has the DNA TGTGCCAGCATCCTCCGGGACTATAACAATGAGCAGTTCTTC. It translates to CASILRDYNNEQFF. J is TRBJ2-1 and V is TRBV27; 7 bases are shared with TRBD2. Germline V gives CDR1 MNHEY, CDR2 SMNVEV (reference sequence). This CDR3 region has 14 residues. The trim removed 7 bases at V and 5 bases at J, leaving 8 bases unmatched.

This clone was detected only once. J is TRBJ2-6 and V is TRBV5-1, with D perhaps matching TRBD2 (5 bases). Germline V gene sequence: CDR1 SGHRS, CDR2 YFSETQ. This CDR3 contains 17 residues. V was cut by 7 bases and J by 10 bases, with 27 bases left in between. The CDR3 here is CASGERSVHKVGNVLTF. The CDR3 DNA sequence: TGCGCCAGCGGGGAGCGATCGGTTCACAAAGTCGGGAACGTCCTGACTTTC.

The CDR3, as DNA: TGTGCCAGCAGTTTATACACAAATAATTCACCCCTCCACTTT. Its translation: CASSLYTNNSPLHF. The chain recombines TRBV27 with TRBJ1-6; D gene ambiguous. V lost 1 base, J lost 5 bases, and 6 bases lay in between. Germline-derived CDR1 and CDR2 are MNHEY and SMNVEV (reference sequence). This CDR3 has 14 residues.

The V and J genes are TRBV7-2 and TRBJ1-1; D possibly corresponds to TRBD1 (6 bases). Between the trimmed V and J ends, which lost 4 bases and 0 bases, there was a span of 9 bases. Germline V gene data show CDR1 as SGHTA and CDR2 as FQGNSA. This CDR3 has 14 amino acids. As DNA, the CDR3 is TGTGCCAGCAGCTCCGGGACATTGAACACTGAAGCTTTCTTT. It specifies CASSSGTLNTEAFF.

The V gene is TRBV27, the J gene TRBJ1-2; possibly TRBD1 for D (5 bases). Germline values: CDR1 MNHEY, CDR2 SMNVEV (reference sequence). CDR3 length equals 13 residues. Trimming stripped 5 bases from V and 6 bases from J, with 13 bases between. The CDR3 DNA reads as TGTGCCAGCAGTGGGGGGATGGATAATGGCTACACCTTC. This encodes CASSGGMDNGYTF.

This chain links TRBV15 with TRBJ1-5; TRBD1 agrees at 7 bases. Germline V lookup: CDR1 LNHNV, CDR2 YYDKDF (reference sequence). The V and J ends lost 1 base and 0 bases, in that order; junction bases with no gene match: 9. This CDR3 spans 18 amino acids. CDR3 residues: CATSRVLQGEISNQPQHF. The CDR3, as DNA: TGTGCCACCAGCAGAGTGCTTCAGGGGGAAATTAGCAATCAGCCCCAGCATTTT.

CDR3 in amino acids: CASSFGGTISYEQYF. CDR3 in DNA: TGTGCCAGCAGCTTTGGCGGGACCATCTCCTACGAGCAGTACTTC. J is TRBJ2-7 and V is TRBV7-2; D may be TRBD2 (6 bases). This CDR3 spans 15 amino acids. V shed 3 bases and J shed 0 bases, with 12 bases lying between them. Germline V lookup: CDR1 SGHTA, CDR2 FQGNSA.